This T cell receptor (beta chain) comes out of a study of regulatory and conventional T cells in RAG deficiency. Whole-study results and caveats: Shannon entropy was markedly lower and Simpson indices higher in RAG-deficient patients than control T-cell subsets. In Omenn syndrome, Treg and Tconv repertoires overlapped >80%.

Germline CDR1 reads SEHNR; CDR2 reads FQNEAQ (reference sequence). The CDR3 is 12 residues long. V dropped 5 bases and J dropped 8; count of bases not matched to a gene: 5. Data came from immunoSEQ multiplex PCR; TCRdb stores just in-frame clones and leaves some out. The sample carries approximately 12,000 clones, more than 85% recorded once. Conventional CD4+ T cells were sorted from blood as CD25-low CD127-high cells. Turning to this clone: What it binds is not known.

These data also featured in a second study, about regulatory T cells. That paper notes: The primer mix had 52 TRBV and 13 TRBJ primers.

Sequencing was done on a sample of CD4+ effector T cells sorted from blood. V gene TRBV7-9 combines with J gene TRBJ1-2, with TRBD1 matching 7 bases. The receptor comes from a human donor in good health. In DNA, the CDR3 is TGTGCCAGCAGCGGGACAGCGGCCGGCTACACCTTC. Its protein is CASSGTAAGYTF.